This T cell receptor (beta chain) comes out of a study of blood T cell repertoires in COVID-19. For the study at large: Both acute and convalescent COVID-19 samples were obtained from the United States, Italy and Spain.

Clones were read by immunoSEQ multiplex PCR, and TCRdb kept only the in-frame ones, dropping some. The sample records 380,000 or so clones, 70% to 90% being singletons. In terms of age and location, participants ranged from roughly 18 to 95 years and lived in approximately 24 US areas. Researchers sorted participants into cohorts using their self-reported clinical history. Unmatched junction bases numbered 10, after V lost 1 base and J lost 5 bases. The germline CDR1 and CDR2 sequences are SEHNR and FQNEAQ (reference sequence). This CDR3 has 16 residues. The clonotype originates from a woman in her forties with acute COVID-19. This sequence joins TRBV7-9 and TRBJ1-2, with 7 bases identical to TRBD1. The sequencing input was PBMCs or T cells enriched from blood (not recorded which). CDR3 DNA sequence: TGTGCCAGCAGCTTAGAGGGGCAGGGGGTATTATATGGCTACACCTTC. This gives the protein CASSLEGQGVLYGYTF.